Listed here are 20 T cell receptor beta chains from one sample, sequenced in a study of radiotherapy plus CTLA-4 blockade in lung cancer. Assay used: immunoSEQ multiplex PCR; TCRdb lists only in-frame clones, some missing. Of about 59,000 clones in the sample, under 75% were seen once. Sequencing used peripheral blood, obtained from a patient treated with radiotherapy plus ipilimumab. The receptors stem from a human donor with non-small cell lung cancer whose response to radiotherapy plus ipilimumab could not be evaluated.

The chain links TRBV7-9 to TRBJ1-2; 8 nucleotides line up with TRBD1. The germline gives CDR1 SEHNR, CDR2 FQNEAQ (reference sequence). J gave up 10 bases and V 7 bases, and 5 bases lay outside the gene matches. The CDR3 loop spans 11 amino acids. The CDR3 DNA reads TGTGCCAGCAACCAGGGGGCCGTCTACACCTTC. It yields the protein CASNQGAVYTF. Full variable domain (rest looked up from reference TRBV7-9 and TRBJ1-2): DTGVSQNPRHKITKRGQNVTFRCDPISEHNRLYWYRQTLGQGPEFLTYFQNEAQLEKSRLLSDRFSAERPKGSFSTLEIQRTEQGDSAMYLCASNQGAVYTFGSGTRLTVV.

The gene calls are TRBV11-3 and TRBJ2-3; 7 positions agree with TRBD1. The J segment lost 3 bases and the V segment lost 4 bases, leaving 4 bases of the junction unmatched. There are 14 residues in the CDR3. Germline-derived CDR1 and CDR2 are SGHNT and YENEEA. The DNA for the CDR3 is TGTGCCAGCAGCTCCCGACAGGGAACAGATACGCAGTATTTT. Translated: CASSSRQGTDTQYF.

The genes are TRBV12-5 and TRBJ1-1, with 8 bases lining up with TRBD1. CDR1 and CDR2 from the germline V gene are LGHNT and FRNRAP. The CDR3 runs 14 residues. After removal of 1 base from V and 8 bases from J, the junction contained 6 bases not matched to a gene. CDR3 in amino acids: CASGLETAGGEAFF. In DNA, the CDR3 is TGTGCTAGTGGTTTGGAAACCGCAGGGGGCGAAGCTTTCTTT.

The chain uses TRBV6-1 and TRBJ1-2, with 7 bases identical to TRBD1. Unmatched junction bases numbered 4, after V lost 2 bases and J lost 4 bases. Germline V lookup: CDR1 MNHNS, CDR2 SASEGT. The CDR3 has 14 residues. CDR3 region: CASSEMRDSYGYTF. DNA of the CDR3: TGTGCCAGCAGTGAAATGCGGGACAGCTATGGCTACACCTTC.

The rearrangement joins TRBV4-1 to TRBJ2-7; 12 bases match TRBD2. With V trimmed by 1 base and J by 2 bases, 3 bases remained unmatched. Germline CDR1 reads MGHRA; CDR2 reads YSYEKL. CDR3 length: 16 amino acids. In DNA, the CDR3 is TGCGCCAGCAGCCAAGTTAGACTAGCGGGGGCCTACGAGCAGTACTTC. Amino acids: CASSQVRLAGAYEQYF.

The CDR3 nucleotides read TGTGCCAGCAGCTTAGGGAGGATCTCAACTAATGAAAAACTGTTTTTT. Translating gives CASSLGRISTNEKLFF. This chain joins TRBV11-2 and TRBJ1-4; D unclear. The CDR3 totals 16 residues. Germline V gene sequence: CDR1 SGHAT, CDR2 FQNNGV. The germline V and J ends were trimmed by 1 base and 0 bases, with 9 bases remaining between them. Together with reference TRBV11-2 and TRBJ1-4, the CDR3 gives the full variable domain: EAGVAQSPRYKIIEKRQSVAFWCNPISGHATLYWYQQILGQGPKLLIQFQNNGVVDDSQLPKDRFSAERLKGVDSTLKIQPAKLEDSAVYLCASSLGRISTNEKLFFGSGTQLSVL.

The chain couples TRBV7-6 to TRBJ2-5; D is unresolved. Germline values: CDR1 SGHVS, CDR2 FNYEAQ. Trimming stripped 2 bases from V and 1 base from J, with 8 bases between. CDR3 size: 14 residues. The CDR3 is CASSLQQIQETQYF. The CDR3 nucleotides are TGTGCCAGCAGCTTACAACAGATCCAAGAGACCCAGTACTTC.

The chain joins TRBV6-5 to TRBJ1-5, with 11 bases lining up with TRBD1. J lost 5 bases, V lost 6 bases, and 6 bases had no gene match. Germline-derived CDR1 and CDR2 are MNHEY and SVGAGI. The CDR3 runs 15 residues. The CDR3 DNA is TGTGCCAGCAGACGGACAGGGGGCTCAGATCAGCCCCAGCATTTT. Translation: CASRRTGGSDQPQHF.

The J gene is TRBJ1-2, the V gene TRBV9, with TRBD1 matching 7 bases. The CDR3 length is 13 residues. V gave up 7 bases and J gave up 5 bases; unmatched junction bases: 8. The germline V gene encodes CDR1 SGDLS and CDR2 YYNGEE. CDR3 in DNA: TGTGCCAGCCGCCGGGACAGTCTATATGGCTACACCTTC. Protein sequence: CASRRDSLYGYTF.

This chain links TRBV18 with TRBJ2-1, with 11 bases aligning to TRBD2. CDR3 size: 16 residues. Germline assignment: CDR1 KGHSH and CDR2 LQKENI. V shed 2 bases, J shed 9 bases, and the junction held 9 bases outside the gene matches. The CDR3 DNA follows: TGTGCCAGCTCACCATTCCTAGCGGGGGGAAATACTGAGCAGTTCTTC. Translating it yields CASSPFLAGGNTEQFF.

This clone is medium-sized (0.01 to 0.1%) in the sample. The chain uses TRBV10-2 and TRBJ2-1; 8 bases are a match to TRBD2. V lost 6 bases, J lost 7 bases, and 11 bases stayed unmatched. The CDR3 totals 15 residues. Germline V gives CDR1 WSHSY, CDR2 SAAADI. The CDR3 is CASSPMAGRGNEQFF. In DNA, the CDR3 is TGCGCCAGCAGCCCTATGGCCGGGAGGGGGAATGAGCAGTTCTTC.

The chain recombines TRBV27 with TRBJ2-7; TRBD1 agrees at 10 bases. Per germline, CDR1 MNHEY and CDR2 SMNVEV (reference sequence). This CDR3 comprises 15 residues. Trimming cost V 3 bases and J 5 bases; bases outside gene matches: 7. The CDR3 region is CASSFGWDRGNEQYF. The CDR3 nucleotides are TGTGCCAGCAGTTTTGGGTGGGACAGGGGAAACGAGCAGTACTTC.

The J gene is TRBJ1-4, the V gene TRBV7-9; D is unclear. The CDR3 length is 14 residues. V shed 5 bases and J shed 10 bases, with 17 bases lying between them. Looked up from germline, CDR1 is SEHNR and CDR2 is FQNEAQ (reference sequence). CDR3 sequence reads: CASSPGSGSGKLFF. CDR3 nucleotides: TGTGCCAGCAGCCCCGGTTCGGGTTCGGGAAAACTGTTTTTT.

The chain has TRBV11-2 and TRBJ1-1; D perhaps matches TRBD1 (6 bases). The V gene's germline CDR1 is SGHAT and CDR2 FQNNGV. Trimming stripped 5 bases from V and 4 bases from J, with 14 bases between. The CDR3 runs 14 residues. Written as DNA, the CDR3 is TGTGCCAGCAGCAAAAACAGGGTGGGCACTGAAGCTTTCTTT. Translated, it gives CASSKNRVGTEAFF. Looking up the rest from reference TRBV11-2 and TRBJ1-1 gives the full variable domain: EAGVAQSPRYKIIEKRQSVAFWCNPISGHATLYWYQQILGQGPKLLIQFQNNGVVDDSQLPKDRFSAERLKGVDSTLKIQPAKLEDSAVYLCASSKNRVGTEAFFGQGTRLTVV.

The rearrangement links TRBV5-1 to TRBJ1-5, with D perhaps TRBD1 (5 bases). Germline CDR1 reads SGHRS; CDR2 reads YFSETQ. The CDR3 has 16 residues. The V end lost 2 bases, the J end lost 4 bases, and 16 bases lay between the germline ends. CDR3 coding DNA: TGCGCCAGCAGCTTAGGGACTGCAGGGATGAATCAGCCCCAGCATTTT. Amino acids: CASSLGTAGMNQPQHF. The full variable domain, its missing parts supplied by reference TRBV5-1 and TRBJ1-5, is KAGVTQTPRYLIKTRGQQVTLSCSPISGHRSVSWYQQTPGQGLQFLFEYFSETQRNKGNFPGRFSGRQFSNSRSEMNVSTLELGDSALYLCASSLGTAGMNQPQHFGDGTRLSIL.

V usage is TRBV7-2 and J usage is TRBJ2-7; 13 nucleotides match TRBD2. Germline V lookup: CDR1 SGHTA, CDR2 FQGNSA. The CDR3 spans 19 residues. J lost 6 bases, V lost 4 bases, and 18 bases had no gene match. The CDR3 region has the DNA TGTGCCAGCAGCTCCTCGGCATCAGGACTAGCGGGGGTGCGCGGCGAGCAGTACTTC. Translated: CASSSSASGLAGVRGEQYF.

This sequence joins TRBV7-2 and TRBJ1-3, with TRBD1 as a possible D gene (6 bases). Germline V gives CDR1 SGHTA, CDR2 FQGNSA. V lost 5 bases and J lost 4, with 15 bases in between. CDR3 length equals 15 residues. The CDR3 bases are TGTGCCAGCAGCCGGGATACAGGGATCGGAAACACCATATATTTT. Amino acids: CASSRDTGIGNTIYF.

The J gene is TRBJ1-2, the V gene TRBV5-1; possibly TRBD1 for D (5 bases). The CDR3 runs 14 residues. V lost 4 bases and J lost 3, with 13 bases in between. Looked up from germline, CDR1 is SGHRS and CDR2 is YFSETQ. The CDR3 protein is CASSPQGFDYGYTF. CDR3 sequence (DNA): TGCGCCAGCAGCCCGCAGGGCTTCGACTATGGCTACACCTTC.

This clone came up a few times. V gene TRBV7-9 combines with J gene TRBJ2-5, with 10 nucleotides matching TRBD2. The CDR3 runs to 15 residues. V was clipped by 3 bases and J by 4 bases; unmatched bases: 5. The germline gives CDR1 SEHNR, CDR2 FQNEAQ (reference sequence). The CDR3 sequence: CASSLVGLAPETQYF. DNA for the CDR3: TGTGCCAGCAGCTTGGTGGGACTAGCGCCAGAGACCCAGTACTTC.

The gene calls are TRBV9 and TRBJ1-2; a weak D match, TRBD1 (6 bases). The CDR3 is 15 amino acids. From germline, CDR1 is SGDLS and CDR2 YYNGEE. V was clipped by 2 bases and J by 11 bases, with 22 bases between them. The CDR3 reads CASSVGTAGERGYTF. In nucleotides, the CDR3 is TGTGCCAGCAGCGTCGGAACGGCAGGGGAGAGGGGTTACACCTTC.